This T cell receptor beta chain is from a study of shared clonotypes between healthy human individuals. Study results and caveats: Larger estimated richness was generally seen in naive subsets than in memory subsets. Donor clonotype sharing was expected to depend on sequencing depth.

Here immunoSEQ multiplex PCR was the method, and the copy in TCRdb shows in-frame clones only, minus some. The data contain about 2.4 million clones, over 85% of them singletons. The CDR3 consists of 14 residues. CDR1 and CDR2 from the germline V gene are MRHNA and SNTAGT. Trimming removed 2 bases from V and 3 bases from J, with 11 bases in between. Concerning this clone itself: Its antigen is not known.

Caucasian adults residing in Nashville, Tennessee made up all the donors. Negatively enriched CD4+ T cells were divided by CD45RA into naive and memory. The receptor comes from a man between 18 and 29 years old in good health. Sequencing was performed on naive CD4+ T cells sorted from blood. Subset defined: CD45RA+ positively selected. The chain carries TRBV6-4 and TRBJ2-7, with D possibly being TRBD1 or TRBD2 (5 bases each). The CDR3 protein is CASSDRDPSYEQYF. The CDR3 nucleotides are TGTGCCAGCAGTGACAGGGACCCCAGCTACGAGCAGTACTTC.